This T cell receptor (beta chain) emerged from a study of Ad26.COV2.S vaccination and SARS-CoV-2 variants. Study results and caveats: Researchers reported similar non-spike TCR breadth in vaccine and placebo recipients. Marked by substantial breadth, spike-specific CD8+ and CD4+ T cell responses were reportedly seen after vaccination.

Trimming removed 2 bases at V and 6 bases at J, with 15 bases between. The germline gives CDR1 SGHDT, CDR2 YYEEEE. The CDR3 sequence is 14 residues long. Repertoires were generated with immunoSEQ multiplex PCR, while TCRdb's copy carries only in-frame clones and drops some. In the table there are about 390,000 clones, about 88% of which are singletons. Details on this clone: No antigen is known for it.

Treatment here: some 20 received Ad26.COV2.S at low or high dose, single or two shots; about five received placebo; per-sample allocation not given. Sampling took place 63 days after the first vaccine or placebo injection. The sequencing used peripheral blood, collected in a trial of Ad26.COV2.S vaccine versus placebo. The V and J genes are TRBV5-6 and TRBJ2-7, with D uncertain. This TCR derives from a person aged 18 to 59 who received the Ad26.COV2.S COVID-19 vaccine or a placebo. The CDR3 reads CASSFQVDRVEQYF. In DNA, the CDR3 is TGTGCCAGCAGCTTCCAGGTCGACCGGGTCGAGCAGTACTTC.